Following are 24 T cell receptor beta chains from one sample sequenced in a study of CD8 T cells in ankylosing spondylitis. Findings of the study overall: Several highly homologous variants made up a TCR beta motif that seemed to typify ankylosing spondylitis blood.

These receptors have no identified antigens. In TCRdb, the 5' RACE reads were re-called with MiXCR into one record per CDR3 protein. Of about 450,000 distinct CDR3 sequences listed, 20% to 30% are singletons. Specimen: blood, either unsorted or a sorted T cell fraction (not recorded which). The receptors originated from a male donor with ankylosing spondylitis.

This clonotype occurred a few times. The chain carries TRBV4-1 and TRBJ2-1; D is perhaps TRBD2 (7 bases). The V end lost 4 bases, the J end lost 0 bases, and 25 bases lay between the germline ends. CDR3 length equals 20 residues. Germline V gene lookup returns CDR1 MGHRA and CDR2 YSYEKL. The DNA of the CDR3 is TGCGCCAGCAGCCCTCCAAGGGGGGGACTAACGCTGAGCTCCTACAATGAGCAGTTCTTC. This codes for CASSPPRGGLTLSSYNEQFF.

The CDR3 reads CASLPWGLAGGRLPYEQYV. CDR3 sequence (DNA): TGTGCCAGCCTCCCCTGGGGACTAGCGGGAGGGAGATTGCCCTACGAGCAGTACGTC. This chain connects TRBV21-1 to TRBJ2-7; the table assigns TRBD2, which was not confirmed against the DNA. TRBV21-1 is reported as a pseudogene. This CDR3 has 19 amino acids.

The chain links TRBV20-1 to TRBJ1-6; D is uncertain. V was trimmed by 0 bases and J by 9 bases, leaving 12 bases between them. The CDR3 consists of 14 residues. From germline, CDR1 is DFQATT and CDR2 SNEGSKA (reference sequence). The CDR3 region is CSARESFGVSPLHF. CDR3 bases: TGCAGTGCTAGAGAGTCGTTTGGGGTTTCACCCCTCCACTTT.

J is TRBJ1-4 and V is TRBV12-3 or TRBV12-4; TRBD1 aligns across 7 bases. J was trimmed by 0 bases and V by 7 bases; bases with no gene match: 5. The CDR3 covers 15 residues. The CDR3 here is CASIPGGATNEKLFF. Written as DNA, the CDR3 is TGTGCCAGCATCCCAGGGGGAGCAACTAATGAAAAACTGTTTTTT.

The chain links TRBV7-9 to TRBJ2-7; 7 nucleotides line up with TRBD2. With V trimmed by 1 base and J by 6 bases, 6 bases remained unmatched. The CDR3 has 14 residues. The germline gives CDR1 SEHNR, CDR2 FQNEAQ (reference sequence). This CDR3 is CASSLGGAGSEQYV. CDR3 DNA sequence: TGTGCCAGCAGCTTAGGGGGAGCGGGAAGCGAGCAGTACGTC.

This clonotype was seen more than once but under ten times. The chain recombines TRBV20-1 with TRBJ1-4; unclear D gene. CDR1 and CDR2 (germline): DFQATT, SNEGSKA (reference sequence). The CDR3 is 13 amino acids. Between the trimmed V and J ends, which lost 4 bases and 6 bases, there was a span of 12 bases. The chain's CDR3 is CSATRGGDEKLFF. CDR3 in DNA: TGCAGTGCTACCCGAGGCGGAGATGAAAAACTGTTTTTT.

V gene TRBV24-1 combines with J gene TRBJ2-2; 8 nucleotides line up with TRBD2. This CDR3 is built from 15 residues. With V trimmed by 5 bases and J by 9 bases, 10 bases remained unmatched. Germline CDR1 reads KGHDR; CDR2 reads SFDVKD. The CDR3 coding sequence is TGTGCCACCAGTGTGCGGAGCGGGAGTAGGTGGGAGCTGTTTTTT. It yields the protein CATSVRSGSRWELFF.

The chain recombines TRBV6-1 with TRBJ1-5, with 11 bases matching TRBD1. The V gene's germline CDR1 is MNHNS and CDR2 SASEGT. Losses at the gene ends were 5 bases for V and 6 bases for J; bases not matched to a gene: 9. CDR3 length: 16 amino acids. In DNA, the CDR3 is TGTGCCAGCAGTAAACCATCGGGGACAGGGGGTCAGCCCCAGCATTTT. Translating it yields CASSKPSGTGGQPQHF.

In nucleotides, the CDR3 is TGTGCCACCAGCAGAGATCCCTTTCTCACTGAAGCTTTCTTT. This encodes CATSRDPFLTEAFF. The gene calls are TRBV15 and TRBJ1-1, with D hard to call. The CDR3 spans 14 residues. V was shortened by 0 bases and J by 4 bases, with 9 bases between the two germline ends. CDR1 is LNHNV and CDR2 is YYDKDF in the germline V gene (reference sequence).

This clonotype was recorded many times. The J gene is TRBJ2-3, the V gene TRBV14; unclear D gene. V was clipped by 3 bases and J by 4 bases, with 5 bases between them. Germline V gives CDR1 SGHDN, CDR2 FVKESK. The CDR3 consists of 12 residues. The CDR3 coding sequence is TGTGCCAGCAGCCATGTTCCAGATACGCAGTATTTT. The encoded protein is CASSHVPDTQYF.

The gene calls are TRBV6-1 and TRBJ2-7; 7 bases fit TRBD2. The ends lost 5 bases at V and 0 bases at J; junction bases unmatched: 4. The CDR3 totals 14 residues. The germline V gene has CDR1 MNHNS and CDR2 SASEGT. The CDR3 DNA sequence: TGTGCCAGCAGTCCCGGGGGGAGCTCCTACGAGCAGTACGTC. Its protein product is CASSPGGSSYEQYV.

V usage is TRBV7-9 and J usage is TRBJ1-2; no clear D gene. CDR1 is SEHNR, CDR2 FQNEAQ, per germline (reference sequence). The CDR3 runs to 13 residues. The V gene lost 5 bases and the J gene lost 1 base, with 8 bases spanning the gap. The CDR3 DNA reads TGTGCCAGCAGCGCTCCAAGTAACTATGGCTACACCTTC. The encoded protein is CASSAPSNYGYTF.

This rearrangement joins TRBV30 to TRBJ1-1; tentative D call: TRBD1 (5 bases). V lost 0 bases to trimming and J lost 1 base, with 9 bases between them. The CDR3 spans 14 residues. Germline V lookup: CDR1 GTSNPN, CDR2 SVGIG (reference sequence). CDR3 DNA: TGTGCCTGGAGTGTAGGACACGAGAACACTGAAGCTTTCTTT. Its translation is CAWSVGHENTEAFF.

This clonotype was counted a few times. This CDR3 reads CASDARARVVDEQFF. The CDR3 DNA follows: TGTGCCAGCGACGCTAGGGCTAGGGTTGTCGATGAGCAGTTCTTC. The chain carries TRBV12-3 or TRBV12-4 and TRBJ2-1; D not resolved. The ends were cut back, 8 bases at V and 8 bases at J, with 22 bases in the middle. This CDR3 has 15 amino acids.

Only a few counts were recorded for this clonotype. The CDR3 coding sequence is TGTGCCATCAATCCGGGACTAGCGGTCACCGGGGAGCTGTTTTTT. The encoded protein is CAINPGLAVTGELFF. The chain recombines TRBV10-3 with TRBJ2-2, with TRBD2 identical over 11 bases. Germline trimming cut 7 bases from V and 4 bases from J; bases unmatched to any gene: 5. The CDR3 extends over 15 amino acids. Germline-derived CDR1 and CDR2 are ENHRY and SYGVKD.

This clonotype was observed at least ten times. In nucleotides, the CDR3 is TGCGCCAGCAGCTTGGGGTCAGGGGCGGTGGCTGAAGCTTTCTTT. Its protein is CASSLGSGAVAEAFF. The chain combines TRBV5-1 with TRBJ1-1; possible D gene TRBD1, 6 bases. The V gene's germline CDR1 is SGHRS and CDR2 YFSETQ. CDR3 size: 15 residues. The V and J ends lost 0 bases and 6 bases respectively, with 15 bases between them.

The chain couples TRBV3-1 to TRBJ2-1; TRBD2 matches at 12 bases. The CDR3 is 16 amino acids. The V segment lost 3 bases and the J segment 8 bases; nucleotides outside the gene matches: 8. Per the germline V gene, CDR1 is LGHDT and CDR2 is YNNKEL (reference sequence). The CDR3 region is CASSQALAGGQDEQFF. Here the CDR3 DNA reads TGTGCCAGCAGCCAGGCACTAGCGGGAGGCCAGGATGAGCAGTTCTTC.

This clonotype was counted only a few times. The rearrangement uses TRBV5-1 and TRBJ2-1; 9 bases are a match to TRBD2. This CDR3 comprises 18 residues. Trimming cost V 3 bases and J 8 bases; bases outside gene matches: 18. From germline, CDR1 is SGHRS and CDR2 YFSETQ. The CDR3 spells CASSSPGTSPSSRDEQFF. The CDR3 DNA reads TGCGCCAGCAGCTCTCCCGGGACTAGCCCCTCGAGCAGGGATGAGCAGTTCTTC.

This chain links TRBV18 with TRBJ2-1; 8 bases fit TRBD2. V dropped 2 bases and J dropped 7; count of bases not matched to a gene: 7. CDR3 length: 15 residues. The germline gives CDR1 KGHSH, CDR2 LQKENI. The CDR3 nucleotides read TGTGCCAGCTCACCAGCGGGAGGCCTTGGGAATGAGCAGTTCTTC. It codes for CASSPAGGLGNEQFF.

This clonotype appeared a few times. V and J are TRBV29-1 and TRBJ2-3; the match to TRBD1 covers 10 bases. J was trimmed by 2 bases and V by 4 bases; bases with no gene match: 9. Germline lookup yields CDR1 SQVTM and CDR2 ANQGSEA. The CDR3 covers 16 residues. In nucleotides, the CDR3 is TGCAGCGTTGCGAGGTGGGACAGGGGAGACACAGATACGCAGTATTTT. This codes for CSVARWDRGDTDTQYF.

This clonotype has just a few counts. This sequence joins TRBV27 and TRBJ2-2; D possibly corresponds to TRBD1 (5 bases). V lost 0 bases and J lost 5, with 16 bases in between. Germline V gene sequence: CDR1 MNHEY, CDR2 SMNVEV (reference sequence). The CDR3 has 17 residues. The CDR3 loop is CASSLSRWAGFTGELFF. DNA of the CDR3: TGTGCCAGCAGTTTATCGCGTTGGGCAGGGTTTACCGGGGAGCTGTTTTTT.

The J gene is TRBJ2-3, the V gene TRBV7-2; 10 bases line up with TRBD2. Trimming cost V 6 bases and J 1 base; bases outside gene matches: 1. CDR3 size: 14 residues. CDR1 is SGHTA and CDR2 is FQGNSA in the germline V gene. CDR3 loop: CASSSGRRTDTQYF. The CDR3 DNA sequence: TGTGCCAGCAGTAGCGGGAGGCGCACAGATACGCAGTATTTT.

In this sample, this clonotype turned up a few times. The V gene is TRBV11-2, the J gene TRBJ2-5, with 10 bases that match TRBD2. The ends lost 5 bases at V and 4 bases at J; junction bases unmatched: 10. The CDR3 is 16 residues long. Per germline, CDR1 SGHAT and CDR2 FQNNGV. This CDR3 is CASSRLGLAGVETQYF. The CDR3 region has the DNA TGTGCCAGCAGCCGCTTAGGTCTAGCGGGAGTAGAGACCCAGTACTTC.

Here the CDR3 reads CASMGGAGDEQFF. The DNA of the CDR3 is TGTGCCAGCATGGGAGGGGCGGGAGATGAGCAGTTCTTC. The rearrangement joins TRBV2 to TRBJ2-1, with 7 bases fitting TRBD2. The junction had 8 bases not matched to a gene; V was cut back by 7 bases and J by 8 bases. Germline V gene data show CDR1 as SNHLY and CDR2 as FYNNEI. This CDR3 has 13 amino acids.